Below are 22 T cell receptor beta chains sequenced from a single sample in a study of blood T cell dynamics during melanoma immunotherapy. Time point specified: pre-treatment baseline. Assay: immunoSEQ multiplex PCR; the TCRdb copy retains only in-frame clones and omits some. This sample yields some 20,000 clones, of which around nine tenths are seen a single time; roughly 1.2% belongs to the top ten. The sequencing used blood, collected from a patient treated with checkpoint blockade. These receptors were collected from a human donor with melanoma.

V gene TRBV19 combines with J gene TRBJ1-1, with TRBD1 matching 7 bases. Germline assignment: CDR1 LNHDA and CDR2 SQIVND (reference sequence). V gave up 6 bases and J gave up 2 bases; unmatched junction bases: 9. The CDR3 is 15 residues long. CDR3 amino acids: CASRLGTVRNTEAFF. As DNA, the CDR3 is TGTGCCAGTAGACTGGGGACAGTGAGAAACACTGAAGCTTTCTTT.

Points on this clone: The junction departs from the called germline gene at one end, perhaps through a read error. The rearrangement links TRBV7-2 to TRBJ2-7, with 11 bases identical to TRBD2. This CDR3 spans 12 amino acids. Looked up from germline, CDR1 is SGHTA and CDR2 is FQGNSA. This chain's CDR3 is CASSLGLAGYNF. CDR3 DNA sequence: TGTGCCAGCAGCTTAGGACTAGCGGGATATAACTTC.

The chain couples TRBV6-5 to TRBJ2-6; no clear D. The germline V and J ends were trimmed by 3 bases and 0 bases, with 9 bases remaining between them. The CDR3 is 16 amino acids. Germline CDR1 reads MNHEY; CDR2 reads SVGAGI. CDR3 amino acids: CASSYTIDSGANVLTF. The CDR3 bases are TGTGCCAGCAGTTATACAATCGACTCTGGGGCCAACGTCCTGACTTTC.

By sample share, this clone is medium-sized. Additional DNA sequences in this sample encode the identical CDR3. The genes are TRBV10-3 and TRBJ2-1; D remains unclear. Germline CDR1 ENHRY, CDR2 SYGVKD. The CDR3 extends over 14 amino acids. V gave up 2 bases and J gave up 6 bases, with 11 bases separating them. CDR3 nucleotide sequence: TGTGCCATCAGTGAGAGTGGGCTGGGCAATGAGCAGTTCTTC. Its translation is CAISESGLGNEQFF.

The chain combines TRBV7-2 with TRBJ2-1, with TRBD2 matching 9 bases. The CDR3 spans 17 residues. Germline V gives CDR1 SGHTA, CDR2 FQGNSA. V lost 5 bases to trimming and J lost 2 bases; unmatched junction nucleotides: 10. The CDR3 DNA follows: TGTGCCAGCAGCCACGGCCAGCTAGCGGGGACCTACAATGAGCAGTTCTTC. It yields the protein CASSHGQLAGTYNEQFF.

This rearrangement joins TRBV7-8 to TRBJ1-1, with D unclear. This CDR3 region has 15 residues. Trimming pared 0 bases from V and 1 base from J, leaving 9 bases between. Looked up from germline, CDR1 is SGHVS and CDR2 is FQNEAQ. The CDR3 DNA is TGTGCCAGCAGCTTAGCAGGTCGGGCGAACACTGAAGCTTTCTTT. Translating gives CASSLAGRANTEAFF.

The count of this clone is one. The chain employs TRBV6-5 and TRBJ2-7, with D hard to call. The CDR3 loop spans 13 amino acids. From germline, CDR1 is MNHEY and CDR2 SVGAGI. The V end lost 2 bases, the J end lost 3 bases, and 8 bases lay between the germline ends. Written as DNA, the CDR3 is TGTGCCAGCAGTTACGGGCCATACTACGAGCAGTACTTC. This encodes CASSYGPYYEQYF.

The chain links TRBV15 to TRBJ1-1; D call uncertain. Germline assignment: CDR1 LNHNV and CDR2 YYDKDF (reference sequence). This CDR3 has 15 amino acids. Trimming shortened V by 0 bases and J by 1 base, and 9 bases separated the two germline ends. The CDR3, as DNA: TGTGCCACCAGCAGAGATCCCCTAGAGAACACTGAAGCTTTCTTT. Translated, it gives CATSRDPLENTEAFF.

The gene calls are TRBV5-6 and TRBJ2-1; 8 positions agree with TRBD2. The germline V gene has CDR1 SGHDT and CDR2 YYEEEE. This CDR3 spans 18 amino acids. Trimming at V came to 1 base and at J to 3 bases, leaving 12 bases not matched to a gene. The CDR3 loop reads CASSLQGAGAPFYNEQFF. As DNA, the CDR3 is TGTGCCAGCAGCTTGCAGGGAGCGGGAGCACCGTTCTACAATGAGCAGTTCTTC.

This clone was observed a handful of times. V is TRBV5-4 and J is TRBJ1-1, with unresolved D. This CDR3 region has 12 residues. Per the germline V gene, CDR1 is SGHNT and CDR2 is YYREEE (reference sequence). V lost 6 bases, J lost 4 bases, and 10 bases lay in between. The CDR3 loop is CASTSTTTEAFF. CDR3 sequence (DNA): TGTGCCAGCACCTCGACGACCACTGAAGCTTTCTTT.

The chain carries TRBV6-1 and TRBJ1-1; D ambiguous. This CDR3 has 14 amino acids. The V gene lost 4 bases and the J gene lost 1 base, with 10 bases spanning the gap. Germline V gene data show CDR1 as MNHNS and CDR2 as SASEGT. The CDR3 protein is CASSALRKNTEAFF. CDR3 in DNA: TGTGCCAGCAGTGCACTCAGGAAGAACACTGAAGCTTTCTTT.

The CDR3 loop is CASSLDAGPSYEQYF. CDR3 in DNA: TGTGCCAGCAGCTTAGATGCGGGCCCCTCCTACGAGCAGTACTTC. The chain combines TRBV7-7 with TRBJ2-7; D is perhaps TRBD2 (5 bases). The CDR3 contains 15 residues. Trimming left V 1 base short and J 0 bases short, with 10 bases between. The V gene's germline CDR1 is SSHAT and CDR2 FNYEAQ (reference sequence).

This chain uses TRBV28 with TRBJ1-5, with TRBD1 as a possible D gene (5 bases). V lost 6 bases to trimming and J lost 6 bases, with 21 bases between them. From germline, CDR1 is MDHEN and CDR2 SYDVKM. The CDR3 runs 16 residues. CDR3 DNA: TGTGCCAGCAGAAACTCCCAAGCCGGGGGTCGTCAGCCCCAGCATTTT. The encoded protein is CASRNSQAGGRQPQHF.

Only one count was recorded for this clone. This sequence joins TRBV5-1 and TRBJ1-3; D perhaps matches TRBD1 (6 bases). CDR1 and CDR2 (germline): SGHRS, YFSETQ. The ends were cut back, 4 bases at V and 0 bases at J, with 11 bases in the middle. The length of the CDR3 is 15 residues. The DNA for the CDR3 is TGCGCCAGCAGCCCTGAGGGGGTCTCTGGAAACACCATATATTTT. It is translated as CASSPEGVSGNTIYF.

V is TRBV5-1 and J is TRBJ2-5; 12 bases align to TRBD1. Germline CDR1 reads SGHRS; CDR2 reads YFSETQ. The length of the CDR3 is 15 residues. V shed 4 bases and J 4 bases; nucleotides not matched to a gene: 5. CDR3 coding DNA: TGCGCCAGCAGCCGAGGGACAGGGGGCAGAGAGACCCAGTACTTC. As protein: CASSRGTGGRETQYF.

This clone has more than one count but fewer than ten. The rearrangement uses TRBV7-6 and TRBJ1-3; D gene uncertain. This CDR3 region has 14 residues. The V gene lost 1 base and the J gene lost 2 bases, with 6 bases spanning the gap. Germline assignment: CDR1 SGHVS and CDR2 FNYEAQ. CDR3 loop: CASSLGGAGNTIYF. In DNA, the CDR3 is TGTGCCAGCAGCTTAGGTGGGGCTGGAAACACCATATATTTT. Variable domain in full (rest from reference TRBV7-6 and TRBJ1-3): GAGVSQSPRYKVTKRGQDVALRCDPISGHVSLYWYRQALGQGPEFLTYFNYEAQQDKSGLPNDRFSAERPEGSISTLTIQRTEQRDSAMYRCASSLGGAGNTIYFGEGSWLTVV.

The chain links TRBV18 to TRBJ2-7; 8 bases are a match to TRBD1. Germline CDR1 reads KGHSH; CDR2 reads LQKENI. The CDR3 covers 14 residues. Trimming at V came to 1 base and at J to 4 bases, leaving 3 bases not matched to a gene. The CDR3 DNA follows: TGTGCCAGCTCACCACGACAGGGGCTATACGAGCAGTACTTC. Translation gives CASSPRQGLYEQYF.

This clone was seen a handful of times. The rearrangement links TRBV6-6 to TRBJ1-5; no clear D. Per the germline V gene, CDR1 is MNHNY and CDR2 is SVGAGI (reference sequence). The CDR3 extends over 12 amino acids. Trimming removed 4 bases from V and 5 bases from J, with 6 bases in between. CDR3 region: CASSLDDQPQHF. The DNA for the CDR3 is TGTGCCAGCAGTTTAGATGATCAGCCCCAGCATTTT.

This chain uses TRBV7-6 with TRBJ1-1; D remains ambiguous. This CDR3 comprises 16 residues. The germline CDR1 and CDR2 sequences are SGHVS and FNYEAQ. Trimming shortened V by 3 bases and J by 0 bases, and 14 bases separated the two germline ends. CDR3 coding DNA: TGTGCCAGCAGCTTGAGAGGGAACGGGATGAACACTGAAGCTTTCTTT. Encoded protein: CASSLRGNGMNTEAFF.

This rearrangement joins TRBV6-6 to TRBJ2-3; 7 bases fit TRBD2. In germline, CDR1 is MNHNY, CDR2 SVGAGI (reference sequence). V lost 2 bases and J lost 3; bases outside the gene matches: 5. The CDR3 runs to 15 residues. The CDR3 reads CASSYGGSSTDTQYF. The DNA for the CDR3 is TGTGCCAGCAGTTACGGCGGGAGCAGTACAGATACGCAGTATTTT.

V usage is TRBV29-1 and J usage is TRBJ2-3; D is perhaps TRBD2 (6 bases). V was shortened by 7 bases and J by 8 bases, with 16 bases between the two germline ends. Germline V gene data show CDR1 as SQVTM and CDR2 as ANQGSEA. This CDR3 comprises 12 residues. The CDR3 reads CSGRGDPGTQYF. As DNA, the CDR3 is TGCAGCGGCCGCGGGGACCCGGGTACGCAGTATTTT.

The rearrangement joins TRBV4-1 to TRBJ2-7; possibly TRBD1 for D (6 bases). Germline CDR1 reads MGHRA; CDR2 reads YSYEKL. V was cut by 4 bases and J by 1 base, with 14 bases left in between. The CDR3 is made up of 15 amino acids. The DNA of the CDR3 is TGCGCCAGCAGCCGGTCTGACAGGTTTTCCTACGAGCAGTACTTC. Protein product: CASSRSDRFSYEQYF.